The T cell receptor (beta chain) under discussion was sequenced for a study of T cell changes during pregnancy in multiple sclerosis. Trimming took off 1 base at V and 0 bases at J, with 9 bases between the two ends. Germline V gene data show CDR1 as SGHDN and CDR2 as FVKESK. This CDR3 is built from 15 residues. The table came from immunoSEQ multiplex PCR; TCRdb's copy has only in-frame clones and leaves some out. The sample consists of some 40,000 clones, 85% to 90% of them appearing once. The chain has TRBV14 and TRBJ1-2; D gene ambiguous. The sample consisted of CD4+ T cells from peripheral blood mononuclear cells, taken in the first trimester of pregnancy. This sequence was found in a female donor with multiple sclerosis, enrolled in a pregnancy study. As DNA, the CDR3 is TGTGCCAGCAGCCAAGTGCAGGCACCTAACTATGGCTACACCTTC. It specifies CASSQVQAPNYGYTF.